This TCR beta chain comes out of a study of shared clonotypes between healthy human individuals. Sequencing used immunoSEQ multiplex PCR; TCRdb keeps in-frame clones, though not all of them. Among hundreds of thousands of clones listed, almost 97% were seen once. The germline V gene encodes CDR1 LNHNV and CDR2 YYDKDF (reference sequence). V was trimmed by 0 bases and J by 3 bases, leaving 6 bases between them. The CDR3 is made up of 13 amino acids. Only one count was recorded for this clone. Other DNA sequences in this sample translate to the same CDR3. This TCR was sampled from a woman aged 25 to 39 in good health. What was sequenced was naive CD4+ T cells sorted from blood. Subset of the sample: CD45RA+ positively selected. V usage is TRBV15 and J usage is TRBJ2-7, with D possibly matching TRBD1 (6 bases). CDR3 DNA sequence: TGTGCCACCAGCAGAGACAGGGGCTACGAGCAGTACTTC. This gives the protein CATSRDRGYEQYF.